The 4 T cell receptor beta chains below all came from one sample that was sequenced in a study of T cells in Graves' hyperthyroidism and ophthalmopathy (dated by TCRdb to 2018 to 2020). Library preparation employed multiplex PCR. TCRdb shows the sequencer as Illumina HiSeq 2000. TCR beta CDR3 regions were amplified from RNA transcripts. The TCR CDR3 was subjected to a first round of RT-PCR using the HTBI primer set and the Qiagen OneStep RT-PCR kit. TCRdb reworked the public reads: Q25 trimming with fastp, MiXCR clone assembly, productive beta chains retained. Every distinct CDR3 protein forms one entry, paired with its most common genes and DNA. The sample table contains 30,000 to 35,000 distinct CDR3 sequences; only one count was recorded for approximately 50% of them. About 25% of the sample lies in the top ten. Input material: blood. The receptors derive from a woman aged 40 to 49 with Graves' ophthalmopathy.

This clonotype was detected ten times or more. The rearrangement joins TRBV5-1 to TRBJ1-4, with TRBD1 identical over 8 bases. V dropped 3 bases and J dropped 0; count of bases not matched to a gene: 4. This CDR3 spans 16 amino acids. In germline, CDR1 is SGHRS, CDR2 YFSETQ. The CDR3 nucleotides read TGCGCCAGCAGCTCCTCAGGGGGCGCAACTAATGAAAAACTGTTTTTT. Protein: CASSSSGGATNEKLFF. Together with reference TRBV5-1 and TRBJ1-4, the CDR3 gives the full variable domain: KAGVTQTPRYLIKTRGQQVTLSCSPISGHRSVSWYQQTPGQGLQFLFEYFSETQRNKGNFPGRFSGRQFSNSRSEMNVSTLELGDSALYLCASSSSGGATNEKLFFGSGTQLSVL.

The chain recombines TRBV28 with TRBJ1-5, with D hard to call. The CDR3 sequence is 13 residues long. Germline V gives CDR1 MDHEN, CDR2 SYDVKM. The V gene lost 6 bases and the J gene lost 3 bases, with 9 bases spanning the gap. CDR3 coding DNA: TGTGCCAGCAGCCTAAACTTCAATCAGCCCCAGCATTTT. Translating gives CASSLNFNQPQHF.

This clonotype occurred once. The chain recombines TRBV6-5 with TRBJ1-4; D unclear. The ends were cut back, 1 base at V and 8 bases at J, with 14 bases in the middle. Germline CDR1 reads MNHEY; CDR2 reads SVGAGI. This CDR3 is 15 amino acids long. CDR3 sequence: CASSYWRVAGEKLFF. The CDR3 region has the DNA TGTGCCAGCAGTTACTGGCGAGTTGCTGGGGAAAAACTGTTTTTT.

The chain couples TRBV19 to TRBJ1-6; 9 bases map to TRBD1. The V gene's germline CDR1 is LNHDA and CDR2 SQIVND (reference sequence). The CDR3 runs 14 residues. J lost 10 bases, V lost 7 bases, and 8 bases had no gene match. The CDR3 loop reads CASTEDRGLSPLHF. CDR3 DNA: TGTGCCAGTACCGAGGACAGGGGCTTGTCACCCCTCCACTTT.